Presented here are 3 T cell receptor beta chains from one specimen sequenced in a study of monozygotic twins with inflammatory bowel disease. With the 5' RACE reads reprocessed, TCRdb shows one record per CDR3 protein and no DNA. The record lists about 160,000 distinct CDR3 sequences, of which the ten most abundant hold roughly 2.4%. The sample comprised blood. Every receptor here comes from a human donor with ulcerative colitis or Crohn's disease, or a healthy co-twin of an affected twin (not recorded which).

This chain connects TRBV20-1 to TRBJ2-5; checking the TCRdb D call of TRBD2 is not possible without DNA. The length of the CDR3 is 13 residues. The germline gives CDR1 DFQATT, CDR2 SNEGSKA (reference sequence). Here the CDR3 reads CSATGTRQETQYF.

The chain's CDR3 is CASSQGGLNEKLFF. The V and J genes are TRBV4-3 and TRBJ1-4. Germline V CDR1 and CDR2: LGHNA, YSLEER. The CDR3 is made up of 14 amino acids.

The chain recombines TRBV28 with TRBJ1-6; the D call of TRBD1 rests on TCRdb alone, since no DNA is present to check it. From germline, CDR1 is MDHEN and CDR2 SYDVKM. The CDR3 length is 14 residues. CDR3 residues: CASRADTGTSPLHF.